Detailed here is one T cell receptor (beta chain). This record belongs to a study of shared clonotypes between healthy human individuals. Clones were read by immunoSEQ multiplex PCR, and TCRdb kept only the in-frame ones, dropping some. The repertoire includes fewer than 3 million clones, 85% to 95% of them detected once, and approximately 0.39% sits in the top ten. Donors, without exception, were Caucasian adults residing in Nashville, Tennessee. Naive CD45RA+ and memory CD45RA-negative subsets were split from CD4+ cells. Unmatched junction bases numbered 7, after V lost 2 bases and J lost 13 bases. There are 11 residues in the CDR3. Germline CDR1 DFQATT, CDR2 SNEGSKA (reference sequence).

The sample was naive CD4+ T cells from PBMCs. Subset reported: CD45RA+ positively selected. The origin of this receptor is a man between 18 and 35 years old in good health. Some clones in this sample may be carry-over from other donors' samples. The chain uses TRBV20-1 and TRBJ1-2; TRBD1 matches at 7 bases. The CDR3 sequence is CSARRGQLLTF. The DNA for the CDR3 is TGCAGTGCTAGAAGGGGACAGCTACTCACCTTC.